One sample yielded the 15 T cell receptor beta chains listed below, sequenced in a study of OX40 agonist ivuxolimab in advanced cancers. Measured with immunoSEQ multiplex PCR; TCRdb has only the in-frame clones, and not every one. The sample holds around 57,000 clones, about nine tenths seen once. Sequenced here: CD4+ or CD8+ T cells sorted from blood, sampled in a trial of the OX40 agonist ivuxolimab. The receptors shown here come from an adult with an advanced solid tumor such as melanoma, head and neck, liver or kidney cancer.

The chain combines TRBV5-4 with TRBJ2-7; a possible D gene is TRBD2 (5 bases). Germline assignment: CDR1 SGHNT and CDR2 YYREEE (reference sequence). The CDR3 spans 14 residues. V was clipped by 1 base and J by 6 bases, with 14 bases between them. CDR3 nucleotide sequence: TGTGCCAGCAGCTTGCCCCCAGCGGTCTCCGAGCAGTACTTC. Its protein is CASSLPPAVSEQYF.

This clone appeared once. The V gene is TRBV9, the J gene TRBJ2-2, with TRBD1 identical over 10 bases. The CDR3 loop spans 16 amino acids. V shed 4 bases, J shed 2 bases, and the junction held 5 bases outside the gene matches. The germline gives CDR1 SGDLS, CDR2 YYNGEE. The CDR3 sequence: CASSPGQGVNTGELFF. The CDR3 region has the DNA TGTGCCAGCAGCCCCGGACAGGGGGTAAACACCGGGGAGCTGTTTTTT.

The gene calls are TRBV5-1 and TRBJ2-3, with TRBD2 identical over 7 bases. Germline CDR1 SGHRS, CDR2 YFSETQ. The CDR3 extends over 15 amino acids. V dropped 0 bases and J dropped 6; count of bases not matched to a gene: 7. The DNA of the CDR3 is TGCGCCAGCAGCTTGGTTGCGGGAGATTCGGATACGCAGTATTTT. This translates into CASSLVAGDSDTQYF.

This clone was counted a few times. In nucleotides, the CDR3 is TGTGCCAGTAGTTCTTCTCGGGGCAGGGTGAACACCGGGGAGCTGTTTTTT. Translating it yields CASSSSRGRVNTGELFF. This chain joins TRBV19 and TRBJ2-2; D possibly uses TRBD1 or TRBD2 (5 bases each). The germline gives CDR1 LNHDA, CDR2 SQIVND (reference sequence). Trimming stripped 5 bases from V and 1 base from J, with 17 bases between. This CDR3 is 17 amino acids long.

This chain uses TRBV30 with TRBJ2-1; TRBD2 agrees at 9 bases. Looked up from germline, CDR1 is GTSNPN and CDR2 is SVGIG (reference sequence). The V gene end was trimmed by 2 bases and the J gene end by 2 bases; junction bases not matched to a gene: 1. This CDR3 is built from 14 residues. CDR3 loop: CAWSRLAAYNEQFF. The CDR3 nucleotides are TGTGCCTGGAGTCGACTAGCGGCCTACAATGAGCAGTTCTTC.

This chain connects TRBV6-1 to TRBJ2-1; D unclear. Germline lookup yields CDR1 MNHNS and CDR2 SASEGT. This CDR3 spans 15 amino acids. CDR3 loop: CAYKNGYSSYNEQFF. The CDR3 DNA is TGTGCTTATAAAAACGGCTACAGTTCGTACAATGAGCAGTTCTTC.

J is TRBJ2-3 and V is TRBV19; 8 bases map to TRBD1. The V and J ends lost 11 bases and 4 bases, in that order; junction bases with no gene match: 17. The CDR3 length is 16 residues. The germline V gene has CDR1 LNHDA and CDR2 SQIVND (reference sequence). CDR3 region: CASSRDRGDGADTQYF. The CDR3 region has the DNA TGTGCCTCCTCCCGAGACAGGGGTGATGGAGCAGATACGCAGTATTTT.

The V and J genes are TRBV19 and TRBJ2-1, with D maybe TRBD2 (6 bases). Germline V gives CDR1 LNHDA, CDR2 SQIVND (reference sequence). The CDR3 is 11 residues long. CDR3: CLGPGDNEQFF. CDR3 DNA: TGTCTAGGGCCGGGGGACAATGAGCAGTTCTTC.

A single count supports this clone. The V and J genes are TRBV28 and TRBJ2-1, with D possibly being TRBD2 (6 bases). The CDR3 spans 15 residues. The V gene's germline CDR1 is MDHEN and CDR2 SYDVKM. The ends were cut back, 6 bases at V and 2 bases at J, with 14 bases in the middle. CDR3 in amino acids: CASRSPGVPYNEQFF. CDR3 in DNA: TGTGCCAGCAGAAGTCCGGGAGTTCCCTACAATGAGCAGTTCTTC.

The CDR3 DNA reads as TGCAGCGTTGAAAGGGTGCTCTCTGGGGCCAACGTCCTGACTTTC. It specifies CSVERVLSGANVLTF. The chain couples TRBV29-1 to TRBJ2-6; no clear D. The CDR3 has 15 amino acids. V was shortened by 2 bases and J by 0 bases, with 8 bases between the two germline ends. Germline V CDR1 and CDR2: SQVTM, ANQGSEA.

V is TRBV10-3 and J is TRBJ2-5; D uncertain. V gave up 2 bases and J gave up 7 bases, with 11 bases separating them. In germline, CDR1 is ENHRY, CDR2 SYGVKD. The CDR3 length is 13 residues. CDR3 in DNA: TGTGCCATCAGTGAGCCGGATAGGGCGACCCAGTACTTC. This sequence encodes CAISEPDRATQYF.

The CDR3 bases are TGCGCCAGCAGTCCATATCGAGACAGGCTAAATCAGCCCCAGCATTTT. Protein: CASSPYRDRLNQPQHF. This sequence joins TRBV5-1 and TRBJ1-5; the D gene is possibly TRBD1 (6 bases). CDR1 and CDR2 (germline): SGHRS, YFSETQ. V lost 5 bases and J 4 bases, leaving 19 bases between the germline ends. The CDR3 has 16 amino acids.

The chain joins TRBV5-1 to TRBJ2-2; TRBD2 aligns across 12 bases. The CDR3 covers 16 residues. Trimming cost V 4 bases and J 6 bases; bases outside gene matches: 7. CDR1 is SGHRS and CDR2 is YFSETQ in the germline V gene. The CDR3 loop is CASSATSGSGAGELFF. The CDR3 DNA is TGCGCCAGCAGCGCGACTAGCGGGAGTGGTGCCGGGGAGCTGTTTTTT.

The rearrangement joins TRBV19 to TRBJ1-1, with D perhaps matching TRBD1 (5 bases). Trimming took off 6 bases at V and 1 base at J, with 12 bases between the two ends. The CDR3 totals 14 residues. Per the germline V gene, CDR1 is LNHDA and CDR2 is SQIVND (reference sequence). Here the CDR3 DNA reads TGTGCCAGTAGACAGCTCGGGGGGAACACTGAAGCTTTCTTT. As protein: CASRQLGGNTEAFF.

This sequence joins TRBV5-1 and TRBJ2-1; 11 bases agree with TRBD2. Germline V CDR1 and CDR2: SGHRS, YFSETQ. The V and J ends lost 4 bases and 9 bases, in that order; junction bases with no gene match: 6. The CDR3 sequence is 14 residues long. The CDR3 loop is CASSPGTSGGEQFF. Written as DNA, the CDR3 is TGCGCCAGCAGCCCCGGGACTAGCGGAGGTGAGCAGTTCTTC.